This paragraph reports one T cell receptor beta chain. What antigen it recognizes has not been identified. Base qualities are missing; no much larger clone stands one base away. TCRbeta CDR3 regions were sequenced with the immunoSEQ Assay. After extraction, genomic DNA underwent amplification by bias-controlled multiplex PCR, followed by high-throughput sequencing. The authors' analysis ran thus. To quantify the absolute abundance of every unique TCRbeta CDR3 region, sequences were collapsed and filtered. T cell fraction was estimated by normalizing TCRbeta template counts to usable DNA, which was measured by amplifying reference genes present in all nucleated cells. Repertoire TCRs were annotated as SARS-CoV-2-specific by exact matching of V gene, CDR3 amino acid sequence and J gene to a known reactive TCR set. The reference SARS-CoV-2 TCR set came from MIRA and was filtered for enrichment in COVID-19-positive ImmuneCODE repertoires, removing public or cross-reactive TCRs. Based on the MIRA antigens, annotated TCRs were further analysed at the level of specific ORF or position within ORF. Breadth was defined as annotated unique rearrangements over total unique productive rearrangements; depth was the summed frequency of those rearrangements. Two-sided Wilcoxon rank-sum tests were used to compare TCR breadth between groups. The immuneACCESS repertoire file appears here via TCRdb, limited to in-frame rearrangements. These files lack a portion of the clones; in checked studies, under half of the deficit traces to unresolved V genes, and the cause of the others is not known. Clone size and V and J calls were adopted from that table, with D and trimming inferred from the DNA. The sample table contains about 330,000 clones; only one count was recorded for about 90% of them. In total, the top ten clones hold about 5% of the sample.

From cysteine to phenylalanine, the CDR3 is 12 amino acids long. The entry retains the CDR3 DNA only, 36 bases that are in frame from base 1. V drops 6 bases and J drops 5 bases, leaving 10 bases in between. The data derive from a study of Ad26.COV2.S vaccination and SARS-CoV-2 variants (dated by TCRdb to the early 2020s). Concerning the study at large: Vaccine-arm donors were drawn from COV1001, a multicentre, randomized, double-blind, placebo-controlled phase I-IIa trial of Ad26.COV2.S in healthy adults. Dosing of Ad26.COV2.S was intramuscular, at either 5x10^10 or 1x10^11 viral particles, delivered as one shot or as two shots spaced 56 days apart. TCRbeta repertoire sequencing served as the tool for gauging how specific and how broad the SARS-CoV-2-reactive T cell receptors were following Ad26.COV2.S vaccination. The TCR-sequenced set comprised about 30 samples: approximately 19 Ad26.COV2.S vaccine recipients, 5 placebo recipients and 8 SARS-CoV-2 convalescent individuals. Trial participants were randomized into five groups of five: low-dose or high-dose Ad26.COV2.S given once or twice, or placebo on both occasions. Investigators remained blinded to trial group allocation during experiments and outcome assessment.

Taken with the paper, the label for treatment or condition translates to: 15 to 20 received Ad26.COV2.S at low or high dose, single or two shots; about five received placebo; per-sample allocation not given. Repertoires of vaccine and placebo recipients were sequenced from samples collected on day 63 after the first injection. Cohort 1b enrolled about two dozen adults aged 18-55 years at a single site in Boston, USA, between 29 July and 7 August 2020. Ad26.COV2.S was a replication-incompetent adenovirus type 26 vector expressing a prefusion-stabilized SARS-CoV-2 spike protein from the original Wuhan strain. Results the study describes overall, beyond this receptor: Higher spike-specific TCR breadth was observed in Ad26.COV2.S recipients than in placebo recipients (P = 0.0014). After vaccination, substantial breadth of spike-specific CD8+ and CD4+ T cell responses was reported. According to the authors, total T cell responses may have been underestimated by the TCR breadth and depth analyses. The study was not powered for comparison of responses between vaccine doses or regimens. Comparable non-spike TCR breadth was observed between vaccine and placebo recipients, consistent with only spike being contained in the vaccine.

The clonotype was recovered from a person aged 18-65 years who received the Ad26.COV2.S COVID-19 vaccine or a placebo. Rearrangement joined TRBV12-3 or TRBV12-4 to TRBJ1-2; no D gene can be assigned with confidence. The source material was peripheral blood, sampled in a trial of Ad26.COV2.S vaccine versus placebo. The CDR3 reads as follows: CASSEGAYGYTF. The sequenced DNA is TGTGCCAGCAGCGAGGGTGCTTATGGCTACACCTTC.